The entry that follows covers one TCR beta chain sequence. This CDR3 has 12 residues. In germline, CDR1 is SGHRS, CDR2 YFSETQ. Trimming left V 0 bases short and J 6 bases short, with 6 bases between. This specimen comes from a study of Ad26.COV2.S vaccination and SARS-CoV-2 variants. Across the whole study: This donor came from the COV1001 trial of Ad26.COV2.S.

Using immunoSEQ multiplex PCR, the repertoire was profiled, and TCRdb retains in-frame clones only, with some absent. Among hundreds of thousands of clones listed, around 92% were seen once. Regarding treatment: around 19 received Ad26.COV2.S at low or high dose, single or two shots; 5 received placebo; per-sample allocation not given. Sampling happened 63 days after the first vaccine or placebo injection. A Boston donor was an adult aged 18-55 years. The material was peripheral blood, obtained in a trial of Ad26.COV2.S vaccine versus placebo. V gene TRBV5-1 combines with J gene TRBJ1-1; the D gene is possibly TRBD1 (5 bases). The receptor was derived from a person between 18 and 60 years old who received the Ad26.COV2.S COVID-19 vaccine or a placebo. Here the CDR3 DNA reads TGCGCCAGCAGCTTGGGGGGCCCTGAAGCTTTCTTT. Translated, it gives CASSLGGPEAFF.